The rows below give T cell receptor beta chains drawn from one sample of a study of CD8 T cells in Susac syndrome. MiXCR, run by TCRdb on the immunoSEQ multiplex PCR reads, gives a single entry per CDR3 protein. The table has roughly 400,000 distinct CDR3 sequences, 85% to 90% seen once. What was sequenced was CD8+ T cells from PBMCs. The source is a human donor with multiple sclerosis. The CDR3 runs from the conserved cysteine through the conserved F or W. D genes are given only for firm matches. Clone sizes are given selectively: once, few, many, or a class where the clone is expanded.

j_gene	abundance	d_gene	v_gene	CDR3nt	CDR3aa
TRBJ2-7	NA	TRBD1	TRBV5-5	TGTGCCAGCACCCCGTCAGGGACAGCAAGCTCCTACGAGCAGTACTTC	CASTPSGTASSYEQYF
TRBJ1-2	once	TRBD1	TRBV6-5	TGTGCCAGCAGTTTCGGCGACAGGGACTATGGCTACACCTTC	CASSFGDRDYGYTF
TRBJ2-7	NA	NA	TRBV12-3/TRBV12-4	TGTGCCAGCAGTTACGTGGGCTACGAGCAGTACTTC	CASSYVGYEQYF
TRBJ2-7	NA	NA	TRBV4-1	TGCGCCAGCAGCCACGCGTGGGGAGTTGAGGTGTACGAGCAGTACTTC	CASSHAWGVEVYEQYF
TRBJ1-6	NA	NA	TRBV5-4	TGTGCCAGCAGCCCGGATGATTCACCCCTCCACTTT	CASSPDDSPLHF
TRBJ2-2	NA	NA	TRBV10-3	TGTGCCATCAGCCTTGGACAGAACACCGGGGAGCTGTTTTTT	CAISLGQNTGELFF
TRBJ1-3	NA	NA	TRBV12-3/TRBV12-4	TGTGCCAGCAGTTCGGGGGGGACTGCCTCTGGAAACACCATATATTTT	CASSSGGTASGNTIYF
TRBJ2-5	NA	TRBD1	TRBV29-1	TGCAGCGTTGAAGGGGACAGGGAAGAGACCCAGTACTTC	CSVEGDREETQYF
TRBJ2-7	few	NA	TRBV5-1	TGCGCCAGCAGCTTGGTAGGTGAGACAGCTAACTACGAGCAGTACTTC	CASSLVGETANYEQYF
TRBJ2-1	NA	TRBD1	TRBV30	TGTGCCTGGAACCCCCGGGACAGGGAGAATGAGCAGTTCTTC	CAWNPRDRENEQFF
TRBJ2-1	once	TRBD2	TRBV5-1	TGCGCCAGCAGCTTGAGACTAGCGGACATCTCCTACAATGAGCAGTTCTTC	CASSLRLADISYNEQFF
TRBJ2-1	NA	NA	TRBV30	TGTGCCTGGAGTGTATTGCCCAGGATCAATGAGCAGTTCTTC	CAWSVLPRINEQFF
TRBJ2-1	NA	NA	TRBV15	TGTGCCACAACGTCTTTGGGGAGTATAGATGAGCAGTTCTTC	CATTSLGSIDEQFF
TRBJ2-5	NA	NA	TRBV2	TGTGCCACCCTCAGGGGCCGAGAGACCCAGTACTTC	CATLRGRETQYF
TRBJ1-3	NA	TRBD1	TRBV11-2	TGTGCCAGCAGCCCGCGGGACAGGGGACCGGGAAACACCATATATTTT	CASSPRDRGPGNTIYF
TRBJ1-1	NA	NA	TRBV29-1	TGCAGCATCTTGTCGGGTAGGCAAACTGAAGCTTTCTTT	CSILSGRQTEAFF
TRBJ2-7	NA	TRBD1	TRBV25-1	TGTGCCAGCAACCACCAAGGACAGGGGGCTACCCAAAAAACAAAGGGGACTTACGAGCAGTACTTC	CASNHQGQGATQKTKGTYEQYF
TRBJ2-3	NA	TRBD1	TRBV12-5	TGTGCTAGTGGTTTGAAGGGACAGGGGCTTACAGATACGCAGTATTTT	CASGLKGQGLTDTQYF
TRBJ2-7	NA	TRBD1	TRBV19	TGTGCCAGTACATCAGGGGGCGAGCAGTACTTC	CASTSGGEQYF
TRBJ2-5	NA	NA	TRBV7-6	TGTGCCAGCCGGGATGGGGAGGCCCAGTACTTC	CASRDGEAQYF
TRBJ1-4	NA	NA	TRBV5-1	TGCGCCAGCTCCCGCCGATTTAATGAAAAACTGTTTTTT	CASSRRFNEKLFF
TRBJ1-4	NA	TRBD1	TRBV5-6	TGTGCCAGCAGCTTCGGACAGGGATCCGAAAAACTGTTTTTT	CASSFGQGSEKLFF
TRBJ2-7	NA	TRBD1	TRBV30	TGTGCCTGGAACCCCGGGACAGGGGCCTACGAGCAGTACTTC	CAWNPGTGAYEQYF
TRBJ2-5	NA	NA	TRBV28	TGTGCCAGCAGTTGCTGTCAGGTTGGGGGGGAGACCCAGTACTTC	CASSCCQVGGETQYF
TRBJ2-2	NA	NA	TRBV7-9	TGTGCCAGTCAAAGGGAGGCCGGGGAGCTGTTTTTT	CASQREAGELFF
TRBJ2-5	NA	TRBD1	TRBV12-3/TRBV12-4	TGTGCCAGCAATGTGAGGACAGGGGGTCAGGAGACCCAGTACTTC	CASNVRTGGQETQYF
TRBJ2-7	NA	NA	TRBV10-2	TGCGCCAGCAGTGAGTACACGGTCGGCGACGAGCAGTACTTC	CASSEYTVGDEQYF
TRBJ2-1	NA	TRBD2	TRBV20-1	TGCAGTGCTAGGGAACTAGCGGGAGTGTCGAATGAGCAGTTCTTC	CSARELAGVSNEQFF
TRBJ2-1	NA	NA	TRBV20-1	TGCAGTGCTAGAGATCTAGCTTTGGATGAGCAGTTCTTC	CSARDLALDEQFF
TRBJ1-6	once	TRBD1	TRBV4-1	TGCGCCAGCAGCCATGGAGGGGGCGGTTCACCCCTCCACTTT	CASSHGGGGSPLHF
TRBJ2-7	few	NA	TRBV27	TGTGCCAGCAGTTTATCTGGTTTCTCCGAGCAGTACTTC	CASSLSGFSEQYF
TRBJ1-6	NA	NA	TRBV5-4	TGTGCCAGTAACTGGTTGGGTTCACCCCTCCACTTT	CASNWLGSPLHF
TRBJ1-1	NA	TRBD1	TRBV5-1	TGCGCCAGCAGCTTCCGGGACAGAAACACTGAAGCTTTCTTT	CASSFRDRNTEAFF
TRBJ1-1	few	NA	TRBV5-1	TGCGCCAGCAGCTTGGCCGGGTGGAAAACTGAAGCTTTCTTT	CASSLAGWKTEAFF
TRBJ2-7	NA	NA	TRBV12-3/TRBV12-4	TGTGCCAGCAGTTTGTCCGGGCACGAGCAGTACTTC	CASSLSGHEQYF
TRBJ1-2	NA	NA	TRBV7-9	TGTGCCAGCAGCTCGATGGACAGAGGCTACACCTTC	CASSSMDRGYTF
TRBJ2-7	NA	TRBD1	TRBV28	TGTGCCAGCAGTTACGGGGACAGGGGGGTCTCCTACGAGCAGTACTTC	CASSYGDRGVSYEQYF
TRBJ2-1	NA	TRBD1	TRBV19	TGTGCCAGTAATGCTACAGGGGAAGGGTATGAGCAGTTCTTC	CASNATGEGYEQFF